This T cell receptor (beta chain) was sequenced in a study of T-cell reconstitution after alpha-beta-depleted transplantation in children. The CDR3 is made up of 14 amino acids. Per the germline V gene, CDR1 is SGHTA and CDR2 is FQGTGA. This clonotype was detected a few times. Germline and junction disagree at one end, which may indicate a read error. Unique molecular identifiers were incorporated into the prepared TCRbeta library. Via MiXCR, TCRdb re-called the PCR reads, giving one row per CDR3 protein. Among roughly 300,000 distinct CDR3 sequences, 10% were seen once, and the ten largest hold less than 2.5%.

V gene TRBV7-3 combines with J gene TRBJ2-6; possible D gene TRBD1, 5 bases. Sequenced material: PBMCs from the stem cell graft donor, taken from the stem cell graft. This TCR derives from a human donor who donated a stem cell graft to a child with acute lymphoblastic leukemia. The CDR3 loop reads CASSPENGANGLTF. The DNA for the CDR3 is TGTGCCAGCAGTCCAGAGAATGGGGCCAACGGCCTGACTTTC.